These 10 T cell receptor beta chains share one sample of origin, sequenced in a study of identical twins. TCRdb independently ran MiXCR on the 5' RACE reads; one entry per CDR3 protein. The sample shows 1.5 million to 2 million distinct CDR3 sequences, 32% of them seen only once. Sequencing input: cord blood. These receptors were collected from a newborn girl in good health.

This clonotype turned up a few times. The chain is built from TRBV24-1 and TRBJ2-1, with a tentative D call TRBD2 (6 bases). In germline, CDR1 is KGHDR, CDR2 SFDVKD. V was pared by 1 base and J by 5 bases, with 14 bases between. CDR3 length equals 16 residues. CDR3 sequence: CATSDFQASAHNEQFF. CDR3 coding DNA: TGTGCCACCAGTGATTTTCAGGCTAGCGCTCACAATGAGCAGTTCTTC.

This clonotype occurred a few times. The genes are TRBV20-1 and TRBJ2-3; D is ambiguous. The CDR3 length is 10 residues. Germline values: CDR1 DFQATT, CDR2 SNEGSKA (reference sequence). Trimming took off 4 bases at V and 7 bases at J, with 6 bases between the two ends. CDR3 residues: CSAIRNTQYF. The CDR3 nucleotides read TGCAGTGCTATTCGGAATACGCAGTATTTT.

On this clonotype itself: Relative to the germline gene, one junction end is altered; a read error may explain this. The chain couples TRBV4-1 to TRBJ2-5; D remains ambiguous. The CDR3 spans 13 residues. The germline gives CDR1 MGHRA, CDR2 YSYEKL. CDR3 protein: CASSRWVQEAQYF. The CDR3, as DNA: TGCGCCAGCAGCCGTTGGGTCCAAGAGGCCCAGTACTTC.

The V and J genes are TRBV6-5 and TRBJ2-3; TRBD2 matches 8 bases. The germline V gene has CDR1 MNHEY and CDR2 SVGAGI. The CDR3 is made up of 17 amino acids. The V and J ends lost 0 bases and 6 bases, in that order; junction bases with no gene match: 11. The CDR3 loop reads CASSYSPAGAAVDTQYF. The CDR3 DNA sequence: TGTGCCAGCAGTTACTCGCCAGCGGGAGCGGCTGTGGATACGCAGTATTTT.

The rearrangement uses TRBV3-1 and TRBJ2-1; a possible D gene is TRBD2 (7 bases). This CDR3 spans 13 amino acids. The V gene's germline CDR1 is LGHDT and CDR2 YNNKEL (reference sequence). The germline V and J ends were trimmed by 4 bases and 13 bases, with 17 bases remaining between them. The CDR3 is CASSLPGGQIQFF. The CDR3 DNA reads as TGTGCCAGCAGCCTTCCGGGGGGCCAGATCCAGTTCTTC.

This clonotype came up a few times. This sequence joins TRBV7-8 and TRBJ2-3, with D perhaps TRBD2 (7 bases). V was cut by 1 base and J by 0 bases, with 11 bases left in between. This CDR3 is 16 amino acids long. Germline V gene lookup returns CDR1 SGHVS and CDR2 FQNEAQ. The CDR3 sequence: CASSLEGGGSTDTQYF. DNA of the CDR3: TGTGCCAGCAGCTTAGAAGGGGGGGGTAGCACAGATACGCAGTATTTT.

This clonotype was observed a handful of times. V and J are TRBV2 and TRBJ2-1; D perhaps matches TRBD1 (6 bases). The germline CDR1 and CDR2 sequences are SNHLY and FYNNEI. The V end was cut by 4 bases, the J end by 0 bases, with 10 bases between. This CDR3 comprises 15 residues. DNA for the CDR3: TGTGCCAGCAGTGGCTTGGACAGCTCCTACAATGAGCAGTTCTTC. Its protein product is CASSGLDSSYNEQFF.

The CDR3 region is CSAETLEGGRFNGYTF. The CDR3 DNA sequence: TGCAGTGCCGAAACCCTCGAGGGGGGGCGCTTTAATGGCTACACCTTC. J is TRBJ1-2 and V is TRBV20-1; D might be TRBD1 (6 bases). This CDR3 contains 16 residues. V was trimmed by 6 bases and J by 6 bases, leaving 26 bases between them. Germline loops: CDR1 DFQATT, CDR2 SNEGSKA (reference sequence).

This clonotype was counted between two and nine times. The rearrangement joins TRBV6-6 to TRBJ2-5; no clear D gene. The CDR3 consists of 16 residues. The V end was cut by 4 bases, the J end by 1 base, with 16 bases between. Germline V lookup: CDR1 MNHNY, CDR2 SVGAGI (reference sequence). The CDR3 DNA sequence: TGTGCCAGCAGTTTCCACGATGAACAGCCCCAAGAGACCCAGTACTTC. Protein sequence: CASSFHDEQPQETQYF.

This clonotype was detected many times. The CDR3 DNA sequence: TGTGCCAGCAGTGGGTATAGGGACTATGGCTACACCTTC. This codes for CASSGYRDYGYTF. J is TRBJ1-2 and V is TRBV6-1; D gene uncertain. The germline V and J ends were trimmed by 4 bases and 3 bases, with 9 bases remaining between them. CDR1 MNHNS and CDR2 SASEGT come from the germline V gene. This CDR3 region has 13 residues.